The text below deals with one T cell receptor beta chain. V lost 6 bases and J lost 6, with 35 bases in between. This CDR3 spans 20 amino acids. Germline loops: CDR1 LNHDA, CDR2 SQIVND (reference sequence). This sample was taken from a study of control samples from healthy donors and cancer patients. The protocol was immunoSEQ multiplex PCR, while the TCRdb copy is restricted to in-frame clones and leaves out a portion. Of fewer than 200,000 clones in the sample, 70% to 90% were seen once. Material: blood. The chain links TRBV19 to TRBJ1-1; TRBD1 is a possible D gene (6 bases). This TCR was sampled from a woman younger than 45 in good health. The CDR3 nucleotides read TGTGCCAGTAGCCCCCCCGGGGGGCGTTCTTCTCTGGTCTTGGCGGCTGAAGCTTTCTTT. It yields the protein CASSPPGGRSSLVLAAEAFF.